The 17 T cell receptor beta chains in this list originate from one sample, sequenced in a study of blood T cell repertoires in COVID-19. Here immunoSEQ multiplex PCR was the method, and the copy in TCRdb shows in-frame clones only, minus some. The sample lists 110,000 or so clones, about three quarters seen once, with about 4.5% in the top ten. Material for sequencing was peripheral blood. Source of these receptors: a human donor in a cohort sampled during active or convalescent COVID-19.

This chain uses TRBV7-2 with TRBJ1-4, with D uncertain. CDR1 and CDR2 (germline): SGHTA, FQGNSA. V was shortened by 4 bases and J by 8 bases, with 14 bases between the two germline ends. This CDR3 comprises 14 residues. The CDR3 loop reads CASSSDWAEEKLFF. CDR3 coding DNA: TGTGCCAGCAGCTCGGACTGGGCTGAAGAAAAACTGTTTTTT.

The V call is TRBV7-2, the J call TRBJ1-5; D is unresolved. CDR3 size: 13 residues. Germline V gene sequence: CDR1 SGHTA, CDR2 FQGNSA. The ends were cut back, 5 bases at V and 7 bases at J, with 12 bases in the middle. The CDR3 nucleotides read TGTGCCAGCAGCGTTGAGTTCCGACAGCCCCAGCATTTT. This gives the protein CASSVEFRQPQHF.

The CDR3 DNA follows: TGTGCCAGCAATACGGGACAGCTTAATAACTATGGCTACACCTTC. It codes for CASNTGQLNNYGYTF. The chain carries TRBV5-6 and TRBJ1-2, with 7 bases fitting TRBD1. Germline V gene data show CDR1 as SGHDT and CDR2 as YYEEEE. The length of the CDR3 is 15 residues. Trimming took 6 bases from V and 1 from J; bases not matched to a gene: 9. Based on the CDR3 plus reference TRBV5-6 and TRBJ1-2, the full variable domain is DAGVTQSPTHLIKTRGQQVTLRCSPKSGHDTVSWYQQALGQGPQFIFQYYEEEERQRGNFPDRFSGHQFPNYSSELNVNALLLGDSALYLCASNTGQLNNYGYTFGSGTRLTVV.

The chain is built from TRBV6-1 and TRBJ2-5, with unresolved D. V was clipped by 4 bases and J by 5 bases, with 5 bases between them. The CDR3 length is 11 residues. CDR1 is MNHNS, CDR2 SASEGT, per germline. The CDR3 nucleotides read TGTGCCAGCAGTGCCGGGGAGACCCAGTACTTC. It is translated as CASSAGETQYF.

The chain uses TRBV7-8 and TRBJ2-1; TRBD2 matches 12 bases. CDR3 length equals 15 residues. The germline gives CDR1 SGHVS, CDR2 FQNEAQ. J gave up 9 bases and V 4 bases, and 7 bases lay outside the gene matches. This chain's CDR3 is CASSSRLAGDSEQFF. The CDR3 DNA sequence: TGTGCCAGCAGCTCGAGACTAGCGGGAGATAGTGAGCAGTTCTTC.

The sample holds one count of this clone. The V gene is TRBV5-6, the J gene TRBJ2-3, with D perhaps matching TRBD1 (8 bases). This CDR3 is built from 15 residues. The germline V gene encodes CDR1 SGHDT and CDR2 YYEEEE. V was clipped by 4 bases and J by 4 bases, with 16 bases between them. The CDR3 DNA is TGTGCCAGCAGCCGAATACAGGGGGGGGCAGATACGCAGTATTTT. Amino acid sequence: CASSRIQGGADTQYF.

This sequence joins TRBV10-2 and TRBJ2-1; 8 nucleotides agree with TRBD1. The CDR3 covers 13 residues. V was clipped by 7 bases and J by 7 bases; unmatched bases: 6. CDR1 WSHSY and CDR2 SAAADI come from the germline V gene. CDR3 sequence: CASKPQGENEQFF. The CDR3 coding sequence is TGCGCCAGCAAACCACAGGGGGAGAATGAGCAGTTCTTC.

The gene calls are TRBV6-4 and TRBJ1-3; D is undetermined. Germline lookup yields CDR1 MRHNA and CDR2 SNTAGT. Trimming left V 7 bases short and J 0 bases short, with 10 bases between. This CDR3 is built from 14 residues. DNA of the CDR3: TGTGCCAGCAAGCCGCTGAGCTCTGGAAACACCATATATTTT. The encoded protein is CASKPLSSGNTIYF.

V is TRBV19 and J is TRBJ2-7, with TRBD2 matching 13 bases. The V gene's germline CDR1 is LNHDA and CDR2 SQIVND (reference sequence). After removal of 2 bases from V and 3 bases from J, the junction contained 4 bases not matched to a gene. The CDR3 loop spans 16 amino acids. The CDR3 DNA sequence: TGTGCCAGTAGTATAAGGACTAGCGGGAGCCTCTACGAGCAGTACTTC. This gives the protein CASSIRTSGSLYEQYF.

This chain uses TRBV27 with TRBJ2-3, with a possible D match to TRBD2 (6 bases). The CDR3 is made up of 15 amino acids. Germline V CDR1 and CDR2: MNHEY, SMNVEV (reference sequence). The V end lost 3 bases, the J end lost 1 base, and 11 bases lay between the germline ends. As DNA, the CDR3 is TGTGCCAGCAGTTTTATTCCTAGCGGCACAGATACGCAGTATTTT. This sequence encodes CASSFIPSGTDTQYF.

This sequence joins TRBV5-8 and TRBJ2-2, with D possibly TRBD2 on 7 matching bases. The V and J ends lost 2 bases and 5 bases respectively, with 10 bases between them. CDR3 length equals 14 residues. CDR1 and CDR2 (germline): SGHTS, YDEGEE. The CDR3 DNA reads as TGTGCCAGCAGCTTCGGGGGGCGGACCGGGGAGCTGTTTTTT. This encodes CASSFGGRTGELFF.

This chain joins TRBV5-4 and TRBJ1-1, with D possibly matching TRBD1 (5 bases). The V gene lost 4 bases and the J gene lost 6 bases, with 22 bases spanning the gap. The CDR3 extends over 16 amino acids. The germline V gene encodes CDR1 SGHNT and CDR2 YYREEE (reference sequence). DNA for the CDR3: TGTGCCAGCAGCCCATCTCCGGGGGGATATTCCCCTGAAGCTTTCTTT. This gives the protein CASSPSPGGYSPEAFF.

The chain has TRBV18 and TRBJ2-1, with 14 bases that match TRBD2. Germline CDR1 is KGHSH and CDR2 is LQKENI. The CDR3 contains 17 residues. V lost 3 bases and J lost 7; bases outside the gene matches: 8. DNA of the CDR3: TGTGCCAGCTCACCCAAAGGGACTAGCGGGAGCGGTAATGAGCAGTTCTTC. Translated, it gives CASSPKGTSGSGNEQFF.

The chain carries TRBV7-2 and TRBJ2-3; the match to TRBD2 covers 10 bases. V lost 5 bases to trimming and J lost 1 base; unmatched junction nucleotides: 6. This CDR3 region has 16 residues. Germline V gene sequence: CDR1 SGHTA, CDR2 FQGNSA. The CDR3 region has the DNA TGTGCCAGCAGCAAACTAGCGGGGCTGGGCACAGATACGCAGTATTTT. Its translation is CASSKLAGLGTDTQYF.

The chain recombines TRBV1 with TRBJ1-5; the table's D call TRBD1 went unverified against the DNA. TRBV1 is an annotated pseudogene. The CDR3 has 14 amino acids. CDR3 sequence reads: CTSSRQAPNQPQHF. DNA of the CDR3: TGCACCAGCAGCCGGCAGGCGCCCAATCAGCCCCAGCATTTT.

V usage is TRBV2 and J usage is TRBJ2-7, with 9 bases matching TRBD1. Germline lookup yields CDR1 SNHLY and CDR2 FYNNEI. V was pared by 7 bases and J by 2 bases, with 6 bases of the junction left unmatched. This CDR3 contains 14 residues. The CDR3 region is CASTLYRGPYEQYF. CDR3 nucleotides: TGTGCCAGCACCCTTTACAGGGGGCCCTACGAGCAGTACTTC. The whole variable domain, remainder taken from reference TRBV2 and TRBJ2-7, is EPEVTQTPSHQVTQMGQEVILRCVPISNHLYFYWYRQILGQKVEFLVSFYNNEISEKSEIFDDQFSVERPDGSNFTLKIRSTKLEDSAMYFCASTLYRGPYEQYFGPGTRLTVT.

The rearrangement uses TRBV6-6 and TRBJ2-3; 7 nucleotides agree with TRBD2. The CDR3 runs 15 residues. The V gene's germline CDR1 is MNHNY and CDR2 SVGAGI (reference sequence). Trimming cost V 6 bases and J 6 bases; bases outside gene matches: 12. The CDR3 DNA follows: TGTGCCAGCAGGCACCATCTAGCGGCCCACGATACGCAGTATTTT. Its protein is CASRHHLAAHDTQYF.